Shown below are 21 T cell receptor beta chains from a single sample sequenced in a study of T cell responses to AZD1222 COVID-19 vaccine. Using immunoSEQ multiplex PCR, the repertoire was profiled, and TCRdb retains in-frame clones only, with some absent. Among some 200,000 clones, approximately 94% were seen once, and the ten largest hold roughly 1.8%. Specimen: peripheral blood, collected 28 days after the second dose of the MenACWY control vaccine. These receptors came from an adult who received the MenACWY meningococcal vaccine as a control.

V and J are TRBV27 and TRBJ2-4; D unclear. Germline assignment: CDR1 MNHEY and CDR2 SMNVEV (reference sequence). The CDR3 is 15 residues long. Trimming stripped 4 bases from V and 0 bases from J, with 10 bases between. CDR3 sequence: CASSYRSLAKNIQYF. The CDR3 nucleotides read TGTGCCAGCAGTTATCGGTCTCTAGCCAAAAACATTCAGTACTTC.

This rearrangement joins TRBV5-4 to TRBJ1-1, with D unclear. Germline V lookup: CDR1 SGHNT, CDR2 YYREEE (reference sequence). The CDR3 spans 13 residues. Between the trimmed V and J ends, which lost 4 bases and 1 base, there was a span of 8 bases. The CDR3 here is CASSPAGNTEAFF. CDR3 DNA: TGTGCCAGCAGCCCAGCCGGGAACACTGAAGCTTTCTTT.

V gene TRBV6-2 or TRBV6-3 combines with J gene TRBJ2-1; D is unresolved. Trimming left V 0 bases short and J 6 bases short, with 3 bases between. The CDR3 totals 12 residues. Per the germline V gene, CDR1 is MNHEY and CDR2 is SVGEGT. In nucleotides, the CDR3 is TGTGCCAGCAGTTACTCAAGCAATGAGCAGTTCTTC. Protein: CASSYSSNEQFF.

The rearrangement joins TRBV6-2 or TRBV6-3 to TRBJ2-2; TRBD2 is a possible D gene (5 bases). This CDR3 contains 11 residues. Per the germline V gene, CDR1 is MNHEY and CDR2 is SVGEGT. The germline V and J ends were trimmed by 4 bases and 8 bases, with 5 bases remaining between them. CDR3 in amino acids: CASSWEGELFF. As DNA, the CDR3 is TGTGCCAGCAGTTGGGAGGGGGAGCTGTTTTTT.

The chain carries TRBV9 and TRBJ1-1, with a weak D call TRBD1 (5 bases). This CDR3 spans 12 amino acids. In germline, CDR1 is SGDLS, CDR2 YYNGEE. V was cut by 3 bases and J by 7 bases, with 10 bases left in between. The CDR3 region is CASSGGLGEAFF. The CDR3 DNA follows: TGTGCCAGCAGCGGGGGACTCGGTGAAGCTTTCTTT.

The chain joins TRBV24-1 to TRBJ2-7; 8 bases align to TRBD1. The CDR3 totals 15 residues. The germline V gene has CDR1 KGHDR and CDR2 SFDVKD. Trimming at V came to 3 bases and at J to 3 bases, leaving 6 bases not matched to a gene. DNA of the CDR3: TGTGCCACCAGTGATCGAGACAGGGGTGACTACGAGCAGTACTTC. It codes for CATSDRDRGDYEQYF.

The chain joins TRBV10-3 to TRBJ1-6; D not resolved. With 10 bases removed from V and 8 bases from J, the gap between germline ends came to 15 bases. The CDR3 runs to 13 residues. Germline V gene data show CDR1 as ENHRY and CDR2 as SYGVKD. The CDR3 DNA follows: TGTGCCACCGCCGGGCCAGACTATTCACCCCTCCACTTT. Translating it yields CATAGPDYSPLHF.

The rearrangement links TRBV30 to TRBJ2-2; no clear D. With 0 bases removed from V and 6 bases from J, the gap between germline ends came to 11 bases. CDR1 is GTSNPN, CDR2 SVGIG, per germline (reference sequence). The CDR3 consists of 14 residues. The CDR3 sequence is CAWSVGRFSGELFF. The CDR3, as DNA: TGTGCCTGGAGTGTAGGTCGATTTTCCGGGGAGCTGTTTTTT.

The gene calls are TRBV5-1 and TRBJ2-7; 7 nucleotides align to TRBD2. CDR1 and CDR2 (germline): SGHRS, YFSETQ. The CDR3 covers 13 residues. Unmatched junction bases numbered 5, after V lost 4 bases and J lost 4 bases. In nucleotides, the CDR3 is TGCGCCAGCAGCCCGGGGGGTTTGTACGAGCAGTACTTC. The encoded protein is CASSPGGLYEQYF.

The table lists this clone with a few counts. The genes are TRBV2 and TRBJ1-1; TRBD1 is a possible D gene (6 bases). The CDR3 loop spans 10 amino acids. Germline CDR1 SNHLY, CDR2 FYNNEI. V shed 8 bases and J shed 7 bases, with 8 bases lying between them. In DNA form, the CDR3 reads TGTGCCAGCGAGGGGGTTGAAGCTTTCTTT. Translation: CASEGVEAFF.

The chain recombines TRBV7-9 with TRBJ2-3; 11 bases fit TRBD2. Trimming took 4 bases from V and 1 from J; bases not matched to a gene: 4. The CDR3 has 16 residues. Germline assignment: CDR1 SEHNR and CDR2 FQNEAQ (reference sequence). CDR3 bases: TGTGCCAGCAGCTCCCTACTAGCGGGAGGCACAGATACGCAGTATTTT. Translating it yields CASSSLLAGGTDTQYF.

The count of this clone is one. The chain links TRBV25-1 to TRBJ1-6; D is uncertain. Trimming took off 6 bases at V and 7 bases at J, with 10 bases between the two ends. This CDR3 comprises 13 residues. From germline, CDR1 is MGHDK and CDR2 SYGVNS. The CDR3 sequence is CASRLAENSPLHF. The DNA for the CDR3 is TGTGCCAGCAGGTTGGCCGAGAATTCACCCCTCCACTTT.

The chain joins TRBV7-8 to TRBJ2-1; 7 bases are a match to TRBD2. The CDR3 spans 17 residues. With V trimmed by 1 base and J by 0 bases, 6 bases remained unmatched. Germline assignment: CDR1 SGHVS and CDR2 FQNEAQ. The CDR3 region has the DNA TGTGCCAGCAGCTTAGGGGCTAGCGGCAGCTCCTACAATGAGCAGTTCTTC. As protein: CASSLGASGSSYNEQFF.

CDR3 bases: TGTGCCAGCAGCTTGGGGGACACCTACTACACCTTC. Translated: CASSLGDTYYTF. V is TRBV5-6 and J is TRBJ1-2, with D perhaps TRBD1 (6 bases). Germline V gene sequence: CDR1 SGHDT, CDR2 YYEEEE. The CDR3 length is 12 residues. V lost 0 bases, J lost 10 bases, and 10 bases lay in between.

This clone was observed a single time. This sequence joins TRBV6-6 and TRBJ1-1; D remains unclear. Trimming took off 1 base at V and 5 bases at J, with 2 bases between the two ends. The CDR3 loop spans 11 amino acids. The germline gives CDR1 MNHNY, CDR2 SVGAGI (reference sequence). CDR3 sequence: CASSYWTEAFF. CDR3 bases: TGTGCCAGCAGTTACTGGACTGAAGCTTTCTTT.

This chain links TRBV28 with TRBJ1-4, with 10 bases fitting TRBD1. Trimming removed 3 bases from V and 8 bases from J; junction bases left unmatched: 6. Germline-derived CDR1 and CDR2 are MDHEN and SYDVKM. The CDR3 is 15 amino acids. This chain's CDR3 is CASSFPGTGVEKLFF. CDR3 nucleotides: TGTGCCAGCAGTTTCCCCGGGACAGGGGTAGAAAAACTGTTTTTT.

The rearrangement links TRBV5-4 to TRBJ2-1; 12 bases agree with TRBD2. CDR1 and CDR2 (germline): SGHNT, YYREEE (reference sequence). V dropped 5 bases and J dropped 1; count of bases not matched to a gene: 7. The CDR3 has 17 amino acids. CDR3 nucleotide sequence: TGTGCCAGCAGTCCTGCTAGCGGGGGGGGGTCCTACAATGAGCAGTTCTTC. Encoded protein: CASSPASGGGSYNEQFF.

In DNA, the CDR3 is TGTGCCAGCAGCTTCCGGGGACCCCAAGAGACCCAGTACTTC. This codes for CASSFRGPQETQYF. The rearrangement links TRBV7-6 to TRBJ2-5; D could derive from TRBD1 or TRBD2 (5 bases each). The V end was cut by 3 bases, the J end by 1 base, with 9 bases between. The CDR3 covers 14 residues. Germline V gene lookup returns CDR1 SGHVS and CDR2 FNYEAQ.

In DNA form, the CDR3 reads TGCGCCAGCAGCCATGCCCTAACGGGACAACCCCTCACCGGGGAGCTGTTTTTT. Its translation is CASSHALTGQPLTGELFF. The chain joins TRBV4-3 to TRBJ2-2; D might be TRBD1 (6 bases). The CDR3 runs to 18 residues. Trimming took 3 bases from V and 4 from J, leaving 21 bases between them. The germline CDR1 and CDR2 sequences are LGHNA and YSLEER.

The CDR3 nucleotides read TGTGCCAGTAGGCCGCACGGGGGGCCCTATGGCTACACCTTC. This sequence encodes CASRPHGGPYGYTF. The chain employs TRBV19 and TRBJ1-2, with TRBD1 as a possible D gene (6 bases). The CDR3 has 14 amino acids. From germline, CDR1 is LNHDA and CDR2 SQIVND (reference sequence). Trimming cost V 6 bases and J 4 bases, with 15 bases left between them.

V gene TRBV28 combines with J gene TRBJ2-1, with a possible D match to TRBD2 (6 bases). There are 14 residues in the CDR3. Germline CDR1 reads MDHEN; CDR2 reads SYDVKM. Trimming removed 6 bases from V and 6 bases from J, with 15 bases in between. The CDR3: CASSPAAGLNEQFF. CDR3 nucleotides: TGTGCCAGCAGCCCCGCGGCGGGGCTCAATGAGCAGTTCTTC.